This TCR beta chain is from a study of blood T cell repertoires in COVID-19. Overall study context: Acute and convalescent COVID-19 samples came from the United States, Italy and Spain.

Trimming shortened V by 5 bases and J by 2 bases, and 6 bases separated the two germline ends. The germline V gene has CDR1 GTSNPN and CDR2 SVGIG (reference sequence). The CDR3 spans 11 residues. Under the authors' procedure: Reference gene primer amplification yielded estimated nucleated cell counts. Clones were read by immunoSEQ multiplex PCR, and TCRdb kept only the in-frame ones, dropping some. V, J and clone size are taken as reported in that table, and D and trimming were inferred from the DNA itself. The data contain around 200,000 clones, about 87% of them singletons. Sequencing was carried out using peripheral blood. The TCR comes from a man in his 60s who had recovered from COVID-19. The chain employs TRBV30 and TRBJ1-2, with D unresolved. The DNA for the CDR3 is TGTGCCTGGGGTTCAAACTATGGCTACACCTTC. Amino acids: CAWGSNYGYTF.